This entry is about one T cell receptor beta chain. The antigen remains undetermined. The data belong to a study of blood T cells in healthy people across ages. Findings of the study overall: In older individuals, TCR beta diversity per million T cells was lower, falling roughly linearly with age. No one knew whether donors had CMV, which possibly confounded expanded clonotype changes. More naive CD4+ cells and higher diversity marked long-lived donors relative to aged donors.

A second PCR of 7 to 11 cycles used a sample-barcoded 5' primer and a J-beta primer mix. Each CDR3 protein is one row after TCRdb ran MiXCR on the 5' RACE reads. Of about 1.5 million distinct CDR3 sequences detected, about 45% appear once; the ten largest clones hold under 5%. The CDR3 covers 16 residues. Germline lookup yields CDR1 SGHRS and CDR2 YFSETQ. Trimming took 4 bases from V and 7 from J, leaving 24 bases between them. Total RNA, at least 5 micrograms per sample, came from PBMCs. The sequencing sample was made of blood. The TCR originated in a woman between 18 and 29 years old in good health. The chain couples TRBV5-1 to TRBJ2-7, with TRBD2 as a possible D gene (6 bases). The CDR3 loop is CASSRLLAGTYNEQYF. In DNA form, the CDR3 reads TGCGCCAGCAGCCGACTACTAGCTGGGACCTACAATGAGCAGTACTTC.